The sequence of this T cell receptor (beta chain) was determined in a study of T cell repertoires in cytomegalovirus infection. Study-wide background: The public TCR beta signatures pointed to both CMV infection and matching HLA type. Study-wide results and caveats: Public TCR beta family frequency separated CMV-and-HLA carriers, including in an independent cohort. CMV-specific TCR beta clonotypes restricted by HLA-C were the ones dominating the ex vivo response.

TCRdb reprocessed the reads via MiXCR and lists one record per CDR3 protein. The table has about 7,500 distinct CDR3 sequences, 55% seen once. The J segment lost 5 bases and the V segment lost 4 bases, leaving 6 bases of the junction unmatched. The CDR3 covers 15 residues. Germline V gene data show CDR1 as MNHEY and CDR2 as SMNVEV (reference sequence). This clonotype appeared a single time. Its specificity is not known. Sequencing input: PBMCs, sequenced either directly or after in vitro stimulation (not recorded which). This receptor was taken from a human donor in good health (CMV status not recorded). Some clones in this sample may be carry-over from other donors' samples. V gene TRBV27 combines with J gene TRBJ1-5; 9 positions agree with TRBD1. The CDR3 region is CASSSGTGRDQPQHF. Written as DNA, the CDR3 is TGTGCCAGCAGTTCAGGGACAGGGAGGGATCAGCCCCAGCATTTT.